This T cell receptor beta chain was sequenced in a study of molecular identifiers for immune sequencing clone quantification (dated by TCRdb to the late 2010s). A note on the overall study: For a replicate experiment, RNA from 20,000 or 100,000 naive CD8 T cells was divided into five aliquots, of which four were sequenced. This methods study used CD8 T cells to benchmark TCR RNA copy counting and molecular-identifier clustering-based TCR repertoire sequencing (MIDCIRS). Findings and caveats that apply to the study as a whole: Naive libraries contained spiked-in Jurkat TCR RNA (more than nine copies' worth), which is not part of the donor repertoire. About 2.9 recovered TCR RNA copies per cell were obtained by modeling, versus about ten by digital PCR, implying a capture efficiency of about 30%. Spiked-in Jurkat TCR RNA equivalent to a single cell was reported to be detectable even among one million naive CD8 T cells. When barcode sub-clustering was left out, chimeric consensus sequences inflated TCR diversity, with chimeras reaching as high as 47%. In CMV-specific effector cells, over 98% of molecules were held by clones above 20 RNA copies, whereas under 1% of molecules were held by such clones in naive cells. Identical TCR molecules sharing a barcode could cause highly expanded clone sizes to be underestimated.

The table lists this clonotype with a few counts. The target of this receptor is not known. No much larger clone exists at a distance of one base, and base qualities are not known. Libraries of naive CD8 T cells were built from about 21,000 to 970,000 sorted cells, with 10%, 30% or 50% of the purified RNA used. Naive CD8 T cells, defined as CD8+CD4-CCR7+CD45RA+, were FACS-sorted into RLT Plus buffer on a BD FACSAria II. Detection sensitivity was tested by spiking Jurkat RNA equal to some 10 TCR copies' worth into samples containing roughly 19,000-1,000,000 naive CD8 T cells. Enrichment of CD8 T cells was done with RosetteSep CD8+ T Cell Enrichment Cocktail plus Ficoll-Paque, and ACK red cell lysis came afterward. To prepare the library, PCR was applied. These reads were obtained on a NextSeq 500. Bulk TCR libraries were made following a previously described method, with the TCR primers given in Table S5. Purification of total RNA was performed with the Qiagen AllPrep DNA/RNA kit. Reads from multiple sequencing runs of the same library were pooled before analysis. The study's own analysis went as follows. Reads were retained only if the reads had an exact TCR constant sequence, and the retained reads were trimmed to 150 nt and grouped according to their 12-nt molecular barcodes. Reads in each barcode group were sub-clustered using a 15% Levenshtein threshold, and a quality-weighted consensus sequence was built for each RNA molecule. Non-functional sequences were removed, as were lower-count sequences one edit away from another. On the basis of fitting two negative binomial distributions, barcode sub-clusters with fewer than 20% of the maximum read count were discarded. TCRdb handled the public reads itself, with Q25 trimming in fastp and clone calling in MiXCR, and kept productive beta chains. Identical CDR3 proteins give one entry, which carries the most common genes and DNA. It is TCRdb's table, rather than the study itself, that gives the V and J calls and clone size. For this sample the table gives about 630,000 distinct CDR3 sequences, of which 25% were detected only once. The top ten constitute 0.6% to 0.9% of the sample.

From the cysteine through the phenylalanine, the CDR3 covers 16 amino acids. Only the CDR3 region is kept as DNA, spanning 48 bases read in frame from base 1. Trimming removed 4 bases from V and 2 bases from J; the gene matches leave 14 bases unexplained. Per the germline V gene (reference sequence), DFQATT is the CDR1 and SNEGSKA is the CDR2. The TCR was taken from a human donor in good health. Some libraries in this study had Jurkat cell RNA spiked in. Sequenced sample: naive CD8+ T cells from blood, with Jurkat cell RNA spiked in. The cell subset or site label, as the study defines it: FACS-sorted CD8+CD4-CCR7+CD45RA+ naive T cells. The rearrangement joined TRBV20-1 to TRBJ2-7; TRBD2 agrees with 7 junctional bases. In nucleotide form, the sequence is TGCAGTGCTATTTGGCTGCGGGAGCGTACTGCCTACGAGCAGTACTTC. Its product reads: CSAIWLRERTAYEQYF.